This T cell receptor (beta chain) was sequenced during a study of blood T cell repertoires in COVID-19. V lost 8 bases, J lost 0 bases, and 11 bases lay in between. Germline V gives CDR1 LGHDT, CDR2 YNNKEL (reference sequence). The CDR3 has 14 amino acids. TCRdb keeps only in-frame clones here, not all; method: immunoSEQ multiplex PCR. Counted here are roughly 220,000 clones, 86% occurring once; the ten biggest clones make up about 2.2%. The rearrangement links TRBV3-1 (or the pseudogene TRBV3-2) to TRBJ2-1; D ambiguous. This sequence originates from a man in his thirties or forties who had recovered from COVID-19. The sequencing input was peripheral blood. CDR3 in amino acids: CASRKAGSYNEQFF. As DNA, the CDR3 is TGTGCCAGCCGTAAAGCTGGCTCCTACAATGAGCAGTTCTTC.